This TCR beta chain was identified in a study of T cells in Graves' hyperthyroidism and ophthalmopathy. Study observations and caveats: Peripheral blood also featured most of the thyroid clonotypes expanded above 0.001.

The CDR3 is 14 residues long. The V gene's germline CDR1 is SGHDN and CDR2 FVKESK. Trimming removed 2 bases from V and 1 base from J; junction bases left unmatched: 0. Uncontrolled infection, other autoimmune disease, pregnancy or lactation excluded patients. This clonotype was seen ten or more times. The antigen remains unidentified. TCR beta CDR3 sequences were amplified from RNA transcripts. Using the HTBI primer set, a first-round RT-PCR was run on the TCR CDR3. From the multiplex PCR reads, TCRdb called clonotypes with MiXCR, one entry per CDR3 protein. In the table there are fewer than 250,000 distinct CDR3 sequences, approximately 16% of which are singletons.

Sequenced: blood. This sequence joins TRBV14 and TRBJ2-3; TRBD2 agrees at 7 bases. The source of this sequence is a woman between 18 and 30 years old with Graves' ophthalmopathy. The CDR3 loop reads CASSQLAGTDTQYF. The CDR3 DNA follows: TGTGCCAGCAGCCAACTAGCGGGCACAGATACGCAGTATTTT.